Listed below are T cell receptor beta chains from one sample, sequenced in a study of blood T cell repertoires in COVID-19. Generated by immunoSEQ multiplex PCR, the TCRdb table keeps only in-frame clones and is missing some. Among over 80,000 clones listed, roughly 90% were seen once. Sequenced: peripheral blood. All receptors come from a man between 65 and 85 years old with acute or convalescent COVID-19. The CDR3 runs from the conserved cysteine through the conserved F or W. For some rows the clone size is stated as once, few or many, or as a class when expanded; others skip it.

J: TRBJ2-1; size: -; V: TRBV29-1; CDR3: CSVGGQAYNEQFF
J: TRBJ2-3; size: -; V: TRBV10-2; CDR3: CASAHGTSVFTTDTQYF
J: TRBJ2-7; size: -; V: TRBV6-5; CDR3: CASSNTGTYEQYF
J: TRBJ1-3; size: few; V: TRBV7-3; CDR3: CASSSGSAQAGNTIYF
J: TRBJ2-7; size: -; V: TRBV6-2/TRBV6-3; CDR3: CASSYFSGPSSYEQYF
J: TRBJ2-7; size: -; V: TRBV5-6; CDR3: CASSLVGSPRDEQYF
J: TRBJ2-2; size: -; V: TRBV12-3/TRBV12-4; CDR3: CASLASTGELFF
J: TRBJ1-2; size: few; V: TRBV24-1; CDR3: CATRQGDRYGYTF
J: TRBJ2-2; size: -; V: TRBV11-3; CDR3: CASSLVGLPNTGELFF
J: TRBJ1-1; size: -; V: TRBV5-1; CDR3: CASSNQGANTEAFF
J: TRBJ2-7; size: -; V: TRBV9; CDR3: CASSALAGGPLGYEQYF
J: TRBJ1-5; size: -; V: TRBV10-2; CDR3: CASSESGFSNQPQHF
J: TRBJ1-5; size: -; V: TRBV10-3; CDR3: CASSAETNQPQHF
J: TRBJ2-2; size: -; V: TRBV7-7; CDR3: CASSLAPPGGHGELFF
J: TRBJ2-5; size: -; V: TRBV6-5; CDR3: CASSYSYREETQYF
J: TRBJ1-4; size: -; V: TRBV7-9; CDR3: CASSLDATATNEKLFF
J: TRBJ2-3; size: -; V: TRBV5-1; CDR3: CADLPRSGVSLGRTDTQYF
J: TRBJ1-6; size: -; V: TRBV6-5; CDR3: CASRGQGGSPLHF
J: TRBJ2-7; size: -; V: TRBV5-1; CDR3: CASSLRTGVHEQYF
J: TRBJ1-5; size: -; V: TRBV6-5; CDR3: CASRRTRYSNQPQHF
J: TRBJ2-1; size: -; V: TRBV7-8; CDR3: CASSLSRTSGGNEQFF
J: TRBJ2-1; size: -; V: TRBV3-1/TRBV3-2; CDR3: CASSRTSGQNEQFF
J: TRBJ2-1; size: -; V: TRBV25-1; CDR3: CASTSGGYNEQFF
J: TRBJ2-5; size: -; V: TRBV30; CDR3: CAWNTWRGRLADQETQYF
J: TRBJ1-5; size: -; V: TRBV7-2; CDR3: CASSLDRGRGGNQPQHF
J: TRBJ2-1; size: -; V: TRBV14; CDR3: CASSHKTGGDNEQFF
J: TRBJ1-1; size: -; V: TRBV15; CDR3: CATSRAPGTGVRNTEAFF
J: TRBJ1-2; size: once; V: TRBV10-2; CDR3: CASSMNRVSLAGYTF
J: TRBJ1-6; size: -; V: TRBV4-1; CDR3: CASSPRFGGRSPLHF
J: TRBJ2-7; size: -; V: TRBV28; CDR3: CASSLISLPYEQYF
J: TRBJ2-1; size: -; V: TRBV3-1/TRBV3-2; CDR3: CASSQDHRGLYNEQFF
J: TRBJ2-2; size: -; V: TRBV10-3; CDR3: CASQGVDTGELFF
J: TRBJ2-2; size: -; V: TRBV5-4; CDR3: CASSPGLAGVAGELFF
J: TRBJ2-7; size: once; V: TRBV6-5; CDR3: CASQRSYEQYF
J: TRBJ2-2; size: -; V: TRBV27; CDR3: CASTSGQRMSSGELFF
J: TRBJ2-1; size: -; V: TRBV11-3; CDR3: CASSWGQGSYNEQFF
J: TRBJ2-5; size: -; V: TRBV6-1; CDR3: CASSELAGGQETQYF
J: TRBJ2-1; size: -; V: TRBV9; CDR3: CARSVEVGGGAQFF
J: TRBJ2-3; size: -; V: TRBV9; CDR3: CASSKLAGYTDTQYF
J: TRBJ2-6; size: -; V: TRBV29-1; CDR3: CSVGDRGVSGANVLTF
J: TRBJ1-4; size: -; V: TRBV6-6; CDR3: CASSRTDATNEKLFF
J: TRBJ2-7; size: -; V: TRBV2; CDR3: CASSPGLAGEQYF